This T cell receptor beta chain was observed in a study of technical replicates of blood from a few donors. After removal of 2 bases from V and 5 bases from J, the junction contained 4 bases not matched to a gene. Germline V gene data show CDR1 as SGHRS and CDR2 as YFSETQ. The CDR3 consists of 14 residues. Measured with immunoSEQ multiplex PCR; TCRdb has only the in-frame clones, and not every one. The repertoire has around 77,000 clones, roughly 92% of them found once; the top ten carry 0.41%. J is TRBJ2-7 and V is TRBV5-1, with TRBD2 matching over 10 bases. This TCR was sampled from a human donor in good health. Sequencing was done on a sample of T cells isolated from PBMCs. CDR3 sequence (DNA): TGCGCCAGCAGCTTTAGACTAGCGGGTGACGAGCAGTACTTC. Its translation: CASSFRLAGDEQYF.